Sequencing of this T cell receptor (beta chain) was carried out in a study of shared clonotypes between healthy human individuals. Assay: immunoSEQ multiplex PCR; the TCRdb copy retains only in-frame clones and omits some. The repertoire has around 1,900,000 clones, 93% of them found once; the top ten carry around 1.7%. CD45RO-negative, CCR7-selected cells formed the naive CD8 fraction, which excluded terminally differentiated effector memory CD45RA+ cells. V lost 3 bases to trimming and J lost 6 bases; unmatched junction nucleotides: 11. Germline V lookup: CDR1 SNHLY, CDR2 FYNNEI. The CDR3 runs 16 residues.

The sequenced sample was naive CD8+ T cells from PBMCs. This chain links TRBV2 with TRBJ1-5; 7 positions agree with TRBD1. The TCR sequence derives from a man aged 18 to 30 in good health. Some clones in this sample may be carry-over from other donors' samples. The CDR3 region is CASSEHSGTEGQPQHF. The CDR3 region has the DNA TGTGCCAGCAGTGAGCATTCTGGGACAGAGGGTCAGCCCCAGCATTTT.